These T cell receptor beta chains were read from a single sample in a study of CD8 T cells in ankylosing spondylitis. From the 5' RACE reads, TCRdb called clonotypes with MiXCR, one entry per CDR3 protein. Among roughly 130,000 distinct CDR3 sequences listed, approximately 14% were seen once. Sequences were obtained from blood, either unsorted or a sorted T cell fraction (not recorded which). The receptors derive from a female donor with ankylosing spondylitis or in good health (not recorded which). Each CDR3 is given with its conserved first and last residue. Each record gives: D gene, J gene, V gene, clone size, CDR3 protein, CDR3 DNA. The D gene is left open where the match is weak. Only part of the rows carry a size: once, few, many, or a class if the clone is expanded.

NA,TRBJ2-2,TRBV5-1,many,CASGTANTGELFF,TGCGCCAGCGGGACGGCGAACACCGGGGAGCTGTTTTTT
NA,TRBJ2-5,TRBV5-1,NA,CASSLGSGPQETQYF,TGCGCCAGCAGCTTGGGTAGTGGGCCCCAAGAGACCCAGTACTTC
NA,TRBJ1-2,TRBV27,NA,CASKSGGAGYTF,TGTGCCAGCAAAAGTGGGGGGGCTGGCTACACCTTC
TRBD2,TRBJ2-3,TRBV5-4,few,CASSLSSGGALDTQYF,TGTGCCAGCAGCTTGTCTAGCGGGGGGGCCTTAGATACGCAGTATTTT
NA,TRBJ2-7,TRBV9,NA,CASSATDSATYEQYF,TGTGCCAGCAGCGCGACGGACAGCGCTACCTACGAGCAGTACTTC
NA,TRBJ1-6,TRBV15,NA,CATSGVGTRYSYNSPLHF,TGTGCCACCAGCGGCGTGGGCACCCGATACTCCTATAATTCACCCCTCCACTTT
NA,TRBJ2-7,TRBV5-1,many,CASSEGTAGPYEQYF,TGCGCCAGCAGCGAAGGGACTGCTGGTCCCTACGAGCAGTACTTC
NA,TRBJ1-1,TRBV12-3/TRBV12-4,NA,CASSLGQGLNTEAFF,TGTGCCAGCAGTTTGGGGCAGGGTCTGAACACTGAAGCTTTCTTT
NA,TRBJ2-7,TRBV12-3/TRBV12-4,many,CASTPNLYEQYF,TGTGCCAGCACCCCGAATCTTTACGAGCAGTACTTC
NA,TRBJ1-5,TRBV4-1,NA,CASSREGLSNQPQHF,TGCGCCAGCAGCCGTGAGGGCCTCAGCAATCAGCCCCAGCATTTT
TRBD2,TRBJ2-3,TRBV7-3,few,CASSLSGGPADTQYF,TGTGCCAGCAGCTTATCGGGAGGGCCCGCAGATACGCAGTATTTT
TRBD1,TRBJ2-5,TRBV5-1,many,CASSPGQGAETQYF,TGCGCCAGCAGCCCCGGACAGGGGGCCGAGACCCAGTACTTC
TRBD1,TRBJ1-4,TRBV12-3/TRBV12-4,few,CASSYRGGNEKLFF,TGTGCCAGCAGTTACAGGGGGGGGAATGAAAAACTGTTTTTT
NA,TRBJ2-3,TRBV5-1,few,CASSLGAGTTDTQYF,TGCGCCAGCAGCTTGGGGGCAGGGACCACAGATACGCAGTATTTT
TRBD1,TRBJ2-3,TRBV7-2,few,CASSIQGADTQYF,TGTGCCAGCAGCATCCAGGGGGCAGATACGCAGTATTTT
NA,TRBJ2-5,TRBV7-2,many,CASSSGGGVAETQYF,TGTGCCAGCAGCTCCGGAGGGGGAGTGGCGGAGACCCAGTACTTC
NA,TRBJ2-5,TRBV12-3/TRBV12-4,many,CASRPGGQETQYF,TGTGCCAGCAGGCCCGGGGGACAAGAGACCCAGTACTTC
NA,TRBJ2-7,TRBV7-9,many,CASSLQGGPYEQYF,TGTGCCAGCAGCTTACAAGGGGGGCCCTACGAGCAGTACTTC
NA,TRBJ1-5,TRBV6-1,many,CASKTKANQPQHF,TGTGCCAGCAAAACAAAAGCGAATCAGCCCCAGCATTTT
NA,TRBJ2-3,TRBV7-2,few,CASSLSGSSTDTQYF,TGTGCCAGCAGCCTCTCGGGATCTAGCACAGATACGCAGTATTTT
NA,TRBJ2-1,TRBV5-8,NA,CASSWDFPYNEQFF,TGTGCCAGCAGCTGGGACTTTCCCTACAATGAGCAGTTCTTC
NA,TRBJ2-4,TRBV5-1,NA,CASSLDAVAKNIQYF,TGCGCCAGCAGCTTGGATGCCGTAGCCAAAAACATTCAGTACTTC